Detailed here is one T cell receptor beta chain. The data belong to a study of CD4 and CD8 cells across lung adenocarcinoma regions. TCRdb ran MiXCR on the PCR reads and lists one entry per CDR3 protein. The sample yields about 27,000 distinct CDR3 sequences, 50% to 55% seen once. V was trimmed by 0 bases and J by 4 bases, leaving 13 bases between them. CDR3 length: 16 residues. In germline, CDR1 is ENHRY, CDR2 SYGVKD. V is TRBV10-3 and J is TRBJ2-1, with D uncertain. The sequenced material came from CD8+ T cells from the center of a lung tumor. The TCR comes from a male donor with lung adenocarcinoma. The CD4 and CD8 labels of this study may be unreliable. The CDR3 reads CAISESIQQNYNEQFF. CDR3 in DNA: TGTGCCATCAGTGAGTCGATACAACAGAATTACAATGAGCAGTTCTTC.